Listed below are T cell receptor beta chains from one sample, sequenced in a study of cytomegalovirus exposure and HLA in healthy donors. TCRdb's copy holds only in-frame clones and misses some; the assay was immunoSEQ multiplex PCR. Of roughly 260,000 clones in the sample, about 87% were seen once. Source material: PBMCs. The receptors come from a man between 18 and 35 years old in good health and CMV-seronegative. The CDR3 runs from the conserved cysteine through the conserved F or W. Each record gives: D gene, clone size, V gene, J gene, CDR3 protein, CDR3 DNA. D genes are given only for firm matches. The size of a clone is reported for some rows only, either as once, few or many, or as a class for expanded clones.

>TRBD1|NA|TRBV29-1|TRBJ1-4
CSARTGDEKLFF
TGCAGCGCCCGGACAGGGGATGAAAAACTGTTTTTT
>NA|NA|TRBV5-1|TRBJ2-5
CASSNRDMGETQYF
TGCGCCAGCAGCAACCGGGACATGGGAGAGACCCAGTACTTC
>NA|NA|TRBV5-1|TRBJ1-2
CASSSGRGLPNYGYTF
TGCGCCAGCTCTTCTGGGAGAGGGTTACCTAACTATGGCTACACCTTC
>NA|NA|TRBV27|TRBJ2-3
CASSLSISTDTQYF
TGTGCCAGCAGTTTATCTATTAGCACAGATACGCAGTATTTT
>TRBD2|NA|TRBV7-8|TRBJ2-2
CASSQRAGYPGELFF
TGTGCCAGCAGCCAAAGAGCGGGGTACCCCGGGGAGCTGTTTTTT
>NA|NA|TRBV11-2|TRBJ1-4
CASSRGNEKLFF
TGTGCCAGCAGCCGGGGGAATGAAAAACTGTTTTTT
>NA|NA|TRBV4-1|TRBJ1-2
CASSQAGGYTF
TGCGCCAGCAGCCAAGCCGGGGGCTACACCTTC
>NA|NA|TRBV5-1|TRBJ1-4
CASSSRSADEKLFF
TGCGCCAGCAGCTCCCGTAGTGCCGATGAAAAACTGTTTTTT
>TRBD1|NA|TRBV28|TRBJ2-1
CASSLPGQGLDEQFF
TGTGCCAGCAGTTTGCCGGGACAGGGTTTAGATGAGCAGTTCTTC
>NA|NA|TRBV20-1|TRBJ2-1
CSARARLSQFF
TGCAGTGCTAGAGCCAGGCTCTCCCAGTTCTTC
>NA|NA|TRBV7-9|TRBJ2-5
CASSLPDQETQYF
TGTGCCAGCAGCTTACCAGACCAAGAGACCCAGTACTTC
>NA|NA|TRBV28|TRBJ2-1
CASSLSPDFSYNEQFF
TGTGCCAGCAGTTTATCCCCGGACTTCTCCTACAATGAGCAGTTCTTC
>NA|NA|TRBV27|TRBJ2-2
CASSWGLGELFF
TGTGCCAGCAGTTGGGGACTCGGGGAGCTGTTTTTT
>NA|NA|TRBV4-3|TRBJ2-7
CASSQDRVLVADYYEQYF
TGCGCCAGCAGCCAAGATAGGGTATTGGTAGCGGACTACTACGAGCAGTACTTC
>TRBD1|NA|TRBV18|TRBJ1-2
CASSSSGTGDRGYTF
TGTGCCAGCTCATCCTCCGGGACAGGGGATCGTGGCTACACCTTC
>TRBD1|few|TRBV5-1|TRBJ2-2
CASSLDRGLSGELFF
TGCGCCAGCAGCTTGGACAGGGGGCTATCCGGGGAGCTGTTTTTT
>NA|few|TRBV18|TRBJ1-2
CASSPRQHSNYGYTF
TGTGCCAGCTCACCTAGACAGCACTCTAACTATGGCTACACCTTC
>TRBD1|few|TRBV7-9|TRBJ1-6
CASATGRSPLHF
TGTGCCAGCGCGACAGGGCGTTCACCCCTCCACTTT
>TRBD1|NA|TRBV30|TRBJ2-4
CAWSMGQGKNIQYF
TGTGCCTGGAGCATGGGACAGGGGAAAAACATTCAGTACTTC
>NA|NA|TRBV28|TRBJ1-2
CASSLIQGINYGYTF
TGTGCCAGCAGTTTAATCCAGGGGATCAACTATGGCTACACCTTC
>NA|NA|TRBV10-3|TRBJ2-3
CAIGELGTDTQYF
TGTGCCATCGGGGAACTAGGTACGGATACGCAGTATTTT
>NA|NA|TRBV28|TRBJ2-6
CASSFFGYSGANVLTF
TGTGCCAGCAGTTTTTTCGGGTACTCTGGGGCCAACGTCCTGACTTTC
>TRBD2|NA|TRBV5-6|TRBJ2-5
CASSLKLAGVRAETQYF
TGTGCCAGCAGTCTAAAACTAGCGGGAGTACGGGCAGAGACCCAGTACTTC
>NA|NA|TRBV12-1|TRBJ2-7
CASSSGTGTYEQYF
TGTGCCAGCAGCTCCGGGACAGGCACCTACGAGCAGTACTTC
>TRBD2|NA|TRBV5-1|TRBJ2-1
CASSIQGLVMGNEQFF
TGCGCCAGCAGCATCCAAGGACTAGTGATGGGTAATGAGCAGTTCTTC
>NA|NA|TRBV29-1|TRBJ2-7
CSVEGGAGEQYF
TGCAGCGTTGAAGGAGGGGCGGGGGAGCAGTACTTC
>TRBD2|NA|TRBV7-2|TRBJ2-7
CASSPLASGGTEQYF
TGTGCCAGCAGCCCCCTGGCTAGCGGGGGGACAGAGCAGTACTTC
>NA|NA|TRBV9|TRBJ1-2
CASSSVAGGYTF
TGTGCCAGCAGCTCGGTGGCGGGTGGCTACACCTTC
>TRBD2|NA|TRBV5-6|TRBJ2-2
CASSLGLAVLTGELFF
TGTGCCAGCAGCTTGGGGCTAGCGGTCCTCACCGGGGAGCTGTTTTTT
>NA|NA|TRBV9|TRBJ1-1
CASSVLSENTEAFF
TGTGCCAGCAGCGTACTTTCAGAGAACACTGAAGCTTTCTTT
>NA|once|TRBV5-4|TRBJ2-7
CASSPDSYEQYF
TGTGCCAGCAGCCCAGACAGCTACGAGCAGTACTTC
>TRBD1|NA|TRBV2|TRBJ1-2
CASIGTGGRGYGYTF
TGTGCCAGCATCGGGACAGGGGGTAGGGGCTATGGCTACACCTTC
>TRBD1|NA|TRBV14|TRBJ2-4
CASSQAGGYIQYF
TGTGCCAGCAGCCAAGCAGGGGGCTACATTCAGTACTTC
>TRBD2|once|TRBV10-3|TRBJ2-7
CAISEMTSGRYEQYF
TGTGCCATCAGTGAGATGACTAGCGGGAGGTACGAGCAGTACTTC
>TRBD1|NA|TRBV10-3|TRBJ2-7
CAISEGRGRSEQYF
TGTGCCATCAGTGAGGGCAGGGGGCGATCCGAGCAGTACTTC